The 23 T cell receptor beta chains in this list originate from one sample, sequenced in a study of T cells in Graves' hyperthyroidism and ophthalmopathy. Amplified TCR beta CDR3 regions derived from RNA transcripts. When the TCR CDR3 underwent first-round RT-PCR, the HTBI primer set was used. From the multiplex PCR reads, TCRdb called clonotypes with MiXCR, one entry per CDR3 protein. Of about 400,000 distinct CDR3 sequences in the sample, more than 13% were seen once. The sample was blood. All receptors come from a woman in her thirties with Graves' hyperthyroidism.

The rearrangement links TRBV19 to TRBJ2-3; 10 bases fit TRBD1. CDR1 is LNHDA and CDR2 is SQIVND in the germline V gene (reference sequence). With 9 bases clipped from V and 1 base from J, the junction kept 4 bases outside the gene matches. This CDR3 has 14 amino acids. In DNA form, the CDR3 reads TGTGCCAGCCGGGACAGGGGACGCACAGATACGCAGTATTTT. Translated, it gives CASRDRGRTDTQYF.

The chain links TRBV11-1 to TRBJ1-1; the D gene is possibly TRBD1 (5 bases). CDR3 size: 14 residues. Looked up from germline, CDR1 is SGHAT and CDR2 is FQDESV (reference sequence). V was clipped by 1 base and J by 5 bases, with 11 bases between them. Here the CDR3 DNA reads TGTGCCAGCAGCTTAGAGTTTGGGGGGACTGAAGCTTTCTTT. Its translation is CASSLEFGGTEAFF.

This clonotype was found many times. This rearrangement joins TRBV11-2 to TRBJ2-1; 7 positions match TRBD2. The V gene end was trimmed by 8 bases and the J gene end by 5 bases; junction bases not matched to a gene: 18. The CDR3 runs to 17 residues. Germline V gives CDR1 SGHAT, CDR2 FQNNGV. The CDR3 nucleotides are TGTGCCAGCCACTGGCCGGGCGAGCGGGGAACCCACAATGAGCAGTTCTTC. Its translation is CASHWPGERGTHNEQFF.

This clonotype was found many times. The V gene is TRBV20-1, the J gene TRBJ1-5; no firm D call. Trimming removed 5 bases from V and 3 bases from J, with 14 bases in between. This CDR3 spans 14 amino acids. Germline assignment: CDR1 DFQATT and CDR2 SNEGSKA (reference sequence). The CDR3 here is CSASDGSNNQPQHF. CDR3 bases: TGCAGTGCTTCGGACGGATCCAACAATCAGCCCCAGCATTTT.

This clonotype was seen a single time. The chain is built from TRBV10-1 and TRBJ2-1; TRBD2 matches 9 bases. The CDR3 extends over 15 amino acids. Unmatched junction bases numbered 3, after V lost 2 bases and J lost 4 bases. Looked up from germline, CDR1 is WNHNN and CDR2 is SYGVQD (reference sequence). CDR3: CASSESLAGYNEQFF. DNA of the CDR3: TGCGCCAGCAGTGAGAGCCTAGCGGGGTACAATGAGCAGTTCTTC.

The V call is TRBV28, the J call TRBJ1-5; 7 nucleotides match TRBD1. The ends lost 6 bases at V and 2 bases at J; junction bases unmatched: 7. Germline V CDR1 and CDR2: MDHEN, SYDVKM. This CDR3 contains 15 residues. CDR3 sequence reads: CASRIGQVGNQPQHF. For the CDR3, the DNA is TGTGCCAGCAGGATTGGACAGGTCGGCAATCAGCCCCAGCATTTT.

This clonotype has at least ten counts. In DNA, the CDR3 is TGTGCCAGCAGTCCAGGGTGGAGGGGGCAAGGCAATGAGCAGTTCTTC. Translated, it gives CASSPGWRGQGNEQFF. The rearrangement uses TRBV28 and TRBJ2-1; tentatively, D is TRBD1 (7 bases). V was cut by 5 bases and J by 6 bases, with 20 bases left in between. CDR1 is MDHEN, CDR2 SYDVKM, per germline. The CDR3 is 16 residues long.

This rearrangement joins TRBV24-1 to TRBJ2-3; D tentatively reads TRBD1 or TRBD2 (5 bases each). V gave up 4 bases and J gave up 2 bases, with 18 bases separating them. The CDR3 spans 17 residues. Looked up from germline, CDR1 is KGHDR and CDR2 is SFDVKD. For the CDR3, the DNA is TGTGCCACCAGTGACCCGAGGGTAGGACAAGTCACAGATACGCAGTATTTT. Its translation: CATSDPRVGQVTDTQYF.

In this sample, this clonotype turned up a few times. Here the CDR3 reads CASSADRGGLTDTQYF. The CDR3 DNA follows: TGTGCCAGCAGTGCCGACAGGGGAGGACTCACAGATACGCAGTATTTT. This chain joins TRBV6-1 and TRBJ2-3, with 8 bases that match TRBD1. This CDR3 region has 16 residues. V shed 4 bases and J 2 bases; nucleotides not matched to a gene: 8. Germline V gene data show CDR1 as MNHNS and CDR2 as SASEGT.

The V and J genes are TRBV9 and TRBJ2-2; D call uncertain. Per the germline V gene, CDR1 is SGDLS and CDR2 is YYNGEE. The CDR3 length is 11 residues. Trimming took off 7 bases at V and 7 bases at J, with 8 bases between the two ends. This chain's CDR3 is CASGIGGELFF. The CDR3 DNA is TGTGCCAGCGGGATTGGCGGGGAGCTGTTTTTT.

Remarks on this clonotype: A single base separates this from a much larger clone, so it may be a read error. The chain carries TRBV20-1 and TRBJ2-1, with 14 bases identical to TRBD2. This CDR3 has 15 residues. CDR1 DFQATT and CDR2 SNEGSKA come from the germline V gene (reference sequence). V shed 3 bases, J shed 13 bases, and the junction held 11 bases outside the gene matches. CDR3 coding DNA: TGCAGTGCTAGGCCAGGGACTAGCGGGAGAGAGACCCAGTTCTTC. It yields the protein CSARPGTSGRETQFF.

This clonotype was seen only a few times. The chain joins TRBV20-1 to TRBJ1-3; 7 bases match TRBD1. The V gene end was trimmed by 1 base and the J gene end by 0 bases; junction bases not matched to a gene: 12. Germline V lookup: CDR1 DFQATT, CDR2 SNEGSKA (reference sequence). The CDR3 length is 18 residues. CDR3: CSARGIGDSINSGNTIYF. Here the CDR3 DNA reads TGCAGTGCTAGAGGTATAGGGGACAGTATTAACTCTGGAAACACCATATATTTT.

The chain couples TRBV3-1 to TRBJ2-7; 9 nucleotides match TRBD2. The CDR3 loop spans 15 amino acids. The germline CDR1 and CDR2 sequences are LGHDT and YNNKEL (reference sequence). V was pared by 5 bases and J by 6 bases, with 11 bases of the junction left unmatched. The DNA for the CDR3 is TGTGCCAGCAGCAAAGCGGCTAGCGGGACGTCCGAGCAGTACTTC. It yields the protein CASSKAASGTSEQYF.

The V call is TRBV24-1, the J call TRBJ2-1; 11 nucleotides match TRBD2. With 9 bases clipped from V and 5 bases from J, the junction kept 2 bases outside the gene matches. The germline V gene encodes CDR1 KGHDR and CDR2 SFDVKD. The CDR3 loop spans 13 amino acids. The CDR3 DNA reads TGTGCCACCCGACTAGCGGGGAACAATGAGCAGTTCTTC. It specifies CATRLAGNNEQFF.

This clonotype was picked up many times. At one end the junction does not follow the germline gene, possibly because of a read error. This chain uses TRBV6-1 with TRBJ2-1, with 10 bases lining up with TRBD2. The germline V gene encodes CDR1 MNHNS and CDR2 SASEGT. The CDR3 length is 17 residues. In nucleotides, the CDR3 is TGTGCCAGCAGTAAAGCTAAACTAGCGGGAACCTACAATGAGCAGTTCTTC. It yields the protein CASSKAKLAGTYNEQFF.

This clonotype has ten or more counts. The chain employs TRBV29-1 and TRBJ1-1, with D possibly being TRBD1 (6 bases). Trimming shortened V by 2 bases and J by 1 base, and 14 bases separated the two germline ends. CDR1 and CDR2 (germline): SQVTM, ANQGSEA. The CDR3 has 15 amino acids. DNA for the CDR3: TGCAGCGTTGAATGGAGGGGGGCGAGGAACACTGAAGCTTTCTTT. This gives the protein CSVEWRGARNTEAFF.

The chain carries TRBV5-1 and TRBJ1-4, with D perhaps TRBD1 (6 bases). CDR3 length: 16 amino acids. Trimming cost V 7 bases and J 7 bases, with 23 bases left between them. Germline CDR1 is SGHRS and CDR2 is YFSETQ. In DNA form, the CDR3 reads TGCGCCAGCGGGCAGGGGATTTCCACGGTGGGTGAAAAACTGTTTTTT. Its protein product is CASGQGISTVGEKLFF.

This clonotype has at least ten counts. The gene calls are TRBV11-2 and TRBJ2-7, with 7 bases identical to TRBD2. Germline lookup yields CDR1 SGHAT and CDR2 FQNNGV. The CDR3 has 15 amino acids. The trim removed 3 bases at V and 4 bases at J, leaving 9 bases unmatched. The CDR3 bases are TGTGCCAGCAGCTTCGCCGGGACTACAACATACGAGCAGTACTTC. Protein: CASSFAGTTTYEQYF.

The rearrangement links TRBV5-1 to TRBJ2-5; 14 bases map to TRBD2. There are 16 residues in the CDR3. The J segment lost 5 bases and the V segment lost 3 bases, leaving 6 bases of the junction unmatched. Germline-derived CDR1 and CDR2 are SGHRS and YFSETQ. The DNA of the CDR3 is TGCGCCAGCAGCTGGACTAGCGGGAGGTCGGGGGAGACCCAGTACTTC. It yields the protein CASSWTSGRSGETQYF. Drawing the rest from reference TRBV5-1 and TRBJ2-5, the complete variable domain is KAGVTQTPRYLIKTRGQQVTLSCSPISGHRSVSWYQQTPGQGLQFLFEYFSETQRNKGNFPGRFSGRQFSNSRSEMNVSTLELGDSALYLCASSWTSGRSGETQYFGPGTRLLVL.

In this sample, this clonotype turned up many times. The rearrangement joins TRBV7-9 to TRBJ2-3; tentatively, D is TRBD2 (6 bases). CDR1 is SEHNR, CDR2 FQNEAQ, per germline (reference sequence). CDR3 length: 16 amino acids. V was pared by 1 base and J by 0 bases, with 11 bases between. The CDR3 region has the DNA TGTGCCAGCAGCTTAGGCGGGACGGCTAGCACAGATACGCAGTATTTT. Translated, it gives CASSLGGTASTDTQYF.

The CDR3 here is CASRYRVGAWPQHF. CDR3 nucleotide sequence: TGCGCCAGCAGATACAGGGTAGGAGCATGGCCCCAGCATTTT. This sequence joins TRBV5-1 and TRBJ1-5; D perhaps matches TRBD1 (6 bases). The CDR3 runs to 14 residues. The germline V gene has CDR1 SGHRS and CDR2 YFSETQ. Trimming stripped 5 bases from V and 9 bases from J, with 18 bases between.

This clonotype was seen a few times. The chain uses TRBV6-1 and TRBJ2-7, with D perhaps TRBD2 (6 bases). Trimming shortened V by 4 bases and J by 3 bases, and 10 bases separated the two germline ends. Germline V gene lookup returns CDR1 MNHNS and CDR2 SASEGT. The length of the CDR3 is 13 residues. The chain's CDR3 is CASSVGGNYEQYF. CDR3 in DNA: TGTGCCAGCAGTGTAGGAGGGAACTACGAGCAGTACTTC.

This clonotype was seen more than once but under ten times. The rearrangement links TRBV20-1 to TRBJ2-7; TRBD1 matches 7 bases. Losses at the gene ends were 5 bases for V and 0 bases for J; bases not matched to a gene: 4. The germline CDR1 and CDR2 sequences are DFQATT and SNEGSKA (reference sequence). This CDR3 is 13 amino acids long. CDR3 in amino acids: CSAGRGSSYEQYF. For the CDR3, the DNA is TGCAGTGCTGGCAGGGGGTCCTCCTACGAGCAGTACTTC.